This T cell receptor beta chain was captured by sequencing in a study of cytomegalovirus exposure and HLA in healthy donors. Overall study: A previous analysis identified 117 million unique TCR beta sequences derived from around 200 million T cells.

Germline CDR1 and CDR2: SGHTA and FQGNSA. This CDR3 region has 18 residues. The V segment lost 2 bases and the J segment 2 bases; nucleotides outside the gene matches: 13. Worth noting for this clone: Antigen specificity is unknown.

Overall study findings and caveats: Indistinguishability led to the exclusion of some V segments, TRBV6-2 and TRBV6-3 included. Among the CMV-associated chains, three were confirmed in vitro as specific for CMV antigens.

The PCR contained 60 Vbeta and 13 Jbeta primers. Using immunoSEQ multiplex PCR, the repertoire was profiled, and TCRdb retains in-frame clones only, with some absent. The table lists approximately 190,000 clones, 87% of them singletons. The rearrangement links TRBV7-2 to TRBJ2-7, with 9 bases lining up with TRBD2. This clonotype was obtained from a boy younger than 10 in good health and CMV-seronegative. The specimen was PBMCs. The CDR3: CASSLFLAGTVSPYEQYF. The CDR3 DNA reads TGTGCCAGCAGCTTATTTCTAGCGGGGACGGTGAGTCCCTACGAGCAGTACTTC.